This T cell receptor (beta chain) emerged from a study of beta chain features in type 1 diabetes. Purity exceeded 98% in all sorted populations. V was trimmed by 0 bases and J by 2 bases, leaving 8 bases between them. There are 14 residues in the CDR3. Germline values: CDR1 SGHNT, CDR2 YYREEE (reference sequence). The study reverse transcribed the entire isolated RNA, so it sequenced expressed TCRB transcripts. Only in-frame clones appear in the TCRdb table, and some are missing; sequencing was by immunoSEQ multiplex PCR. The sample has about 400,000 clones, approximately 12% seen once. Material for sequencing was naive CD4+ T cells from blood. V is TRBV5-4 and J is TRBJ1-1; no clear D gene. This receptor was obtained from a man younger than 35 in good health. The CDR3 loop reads CASSLEQTNTEAFF. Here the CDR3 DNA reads TGTGCCAGCAGCTTGGAACAGACAAACACTGAAGCTTTCTTT.